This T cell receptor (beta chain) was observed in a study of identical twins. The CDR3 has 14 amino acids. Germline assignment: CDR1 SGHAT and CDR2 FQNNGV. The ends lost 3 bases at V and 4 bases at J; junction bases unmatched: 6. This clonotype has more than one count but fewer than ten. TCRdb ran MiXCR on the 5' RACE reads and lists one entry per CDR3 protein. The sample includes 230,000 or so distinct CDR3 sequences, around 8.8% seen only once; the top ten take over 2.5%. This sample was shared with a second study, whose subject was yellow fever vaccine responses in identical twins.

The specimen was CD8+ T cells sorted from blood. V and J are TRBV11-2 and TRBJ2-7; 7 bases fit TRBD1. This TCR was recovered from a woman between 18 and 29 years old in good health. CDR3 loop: CASSFTGTEYEQYF. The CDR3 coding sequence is TGTGCCAGCAGCTTCACCGGGACAGAGTACGAGCAGTACTTC.